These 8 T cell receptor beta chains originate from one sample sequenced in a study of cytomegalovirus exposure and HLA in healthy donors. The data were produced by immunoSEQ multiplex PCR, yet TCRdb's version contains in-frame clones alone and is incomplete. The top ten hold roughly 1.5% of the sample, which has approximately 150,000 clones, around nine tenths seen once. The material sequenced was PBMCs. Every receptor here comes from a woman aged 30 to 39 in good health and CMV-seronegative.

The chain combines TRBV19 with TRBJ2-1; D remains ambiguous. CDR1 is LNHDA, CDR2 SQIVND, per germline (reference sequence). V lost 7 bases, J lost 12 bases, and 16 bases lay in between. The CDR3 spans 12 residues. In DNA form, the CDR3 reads TGTGCCAGTACCCCTCTAGAATATGGGCAGTTCTTC. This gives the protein CASTPLEYGQFF.

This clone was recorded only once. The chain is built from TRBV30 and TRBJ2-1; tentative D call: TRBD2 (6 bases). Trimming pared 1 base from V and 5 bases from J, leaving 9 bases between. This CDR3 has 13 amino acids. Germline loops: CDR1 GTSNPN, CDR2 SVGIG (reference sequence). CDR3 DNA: TGTGCCTGGAGTGACGGGGGACACAATGAGCAGTTCTTC. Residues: CAWSDGGHNEQFF.

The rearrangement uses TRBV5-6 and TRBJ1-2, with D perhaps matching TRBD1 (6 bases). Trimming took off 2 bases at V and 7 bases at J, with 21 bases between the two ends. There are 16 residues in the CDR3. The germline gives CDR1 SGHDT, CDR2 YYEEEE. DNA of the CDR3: TGTGCCAGCAGCTTCATTGCTGGGGGGGCGGGAAGTGGCTACACCTTC. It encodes CASSFIAGGAGSGYTF. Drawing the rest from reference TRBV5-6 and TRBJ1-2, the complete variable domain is DAGVTQSPTHLIKTRGQQVTLRCSPKSGHDTVSWYQQALGQGPQFIFQYYEEEERQRGNFPDRFSGHQFPNYSSELNVNALLLGDSALYLCASSFIAGGAGSGYTFGSGTRLTVV.

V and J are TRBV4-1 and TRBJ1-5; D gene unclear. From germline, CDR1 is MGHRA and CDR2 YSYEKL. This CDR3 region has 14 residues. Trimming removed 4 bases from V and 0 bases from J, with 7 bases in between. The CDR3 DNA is TGCGCCAGCAGCCCAGTCGCTAGCAATCAGCCCCAGCATTTT. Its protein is CASSPVASNQPQHF.

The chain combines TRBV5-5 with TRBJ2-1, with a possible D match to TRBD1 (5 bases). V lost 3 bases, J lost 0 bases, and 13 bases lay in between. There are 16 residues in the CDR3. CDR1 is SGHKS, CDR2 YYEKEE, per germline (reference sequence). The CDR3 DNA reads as TGTGCCAGCAGCTCCGGACATCCAAGCTCCTACAATGAGCAGTTCTTC. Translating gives CASSSGHPSSYNEQFF.

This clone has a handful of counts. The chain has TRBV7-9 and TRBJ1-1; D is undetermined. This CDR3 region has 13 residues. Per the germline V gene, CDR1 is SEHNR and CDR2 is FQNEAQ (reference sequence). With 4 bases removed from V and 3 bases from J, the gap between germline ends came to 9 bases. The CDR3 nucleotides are TGTGCCAGCAGCTCCAGGTTCGACACTGAAGCTTTCTTT. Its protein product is CASSSRFDTEAFF. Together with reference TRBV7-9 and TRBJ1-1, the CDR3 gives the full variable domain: DTGVSQNPRHKITKRGQNVTFRCDPISEHNRLYWYRQTLGQGPEFLTYFQNEAQLEKSRLLSDRFSAERPKGSFSTLEIQRTEQGDSAMYLCASSSRFDTEAFFGQGTRLTVV.

CDR3 nucleotide sequence: TGCGCCAGCAGCCAACAGCGGGGGAACTACTACGAGCAGTACTTC. It encodes CASSQQRGNYYEQYF. This rearrangement joins TRBV4-3 to TRBJ2-7, with 8 bases lining up with TRBD2. This CDR3 is built from 15 residues. Losses at the gene ends were 2 bases for V and 3 bases for J; bases not matched to a gene: 6. Germline V gene sequence: CDR1 LGHNA, CDR2 YSLEER.

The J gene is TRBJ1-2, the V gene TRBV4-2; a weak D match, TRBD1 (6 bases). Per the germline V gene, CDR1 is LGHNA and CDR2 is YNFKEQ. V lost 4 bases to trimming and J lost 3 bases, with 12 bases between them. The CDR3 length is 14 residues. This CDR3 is CASSPGAGDYGYTF. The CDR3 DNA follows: TGTGCCAGCAGCCCGGGGGCGGGGGACTATGGCTACACCTTC.